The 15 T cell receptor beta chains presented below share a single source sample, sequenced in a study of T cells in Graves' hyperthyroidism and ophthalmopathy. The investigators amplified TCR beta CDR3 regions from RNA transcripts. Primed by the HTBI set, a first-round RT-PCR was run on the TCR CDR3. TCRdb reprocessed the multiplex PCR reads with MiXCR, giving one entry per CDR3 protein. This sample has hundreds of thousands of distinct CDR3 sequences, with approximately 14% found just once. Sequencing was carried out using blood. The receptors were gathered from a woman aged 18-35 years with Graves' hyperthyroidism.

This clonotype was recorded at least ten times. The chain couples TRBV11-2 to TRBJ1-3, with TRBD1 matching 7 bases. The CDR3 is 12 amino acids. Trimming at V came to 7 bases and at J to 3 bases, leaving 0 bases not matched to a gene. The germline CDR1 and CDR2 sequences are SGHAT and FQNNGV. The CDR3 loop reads CASTGGGNTIYF. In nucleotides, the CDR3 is TGTGCCAGCACAGGGGGTGGAAACACCATATATTTT.

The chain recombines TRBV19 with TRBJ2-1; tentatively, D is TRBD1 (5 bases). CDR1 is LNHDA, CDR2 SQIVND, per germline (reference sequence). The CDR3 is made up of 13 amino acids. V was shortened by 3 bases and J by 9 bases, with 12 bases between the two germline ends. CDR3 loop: CASSIQGSGEQFF. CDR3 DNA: TGTGCCAGTAGTATCCAGGGATCTGGTGAGCAGTTCTTC.

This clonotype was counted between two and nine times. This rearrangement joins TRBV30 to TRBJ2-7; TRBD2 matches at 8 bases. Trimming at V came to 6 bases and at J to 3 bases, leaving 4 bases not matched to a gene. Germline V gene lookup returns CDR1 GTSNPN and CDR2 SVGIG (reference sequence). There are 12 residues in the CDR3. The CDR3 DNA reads TGTGCCTGTGGGCGGGAGGACTACGAGCAGTACTTC. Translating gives CACGREDYEQYF.

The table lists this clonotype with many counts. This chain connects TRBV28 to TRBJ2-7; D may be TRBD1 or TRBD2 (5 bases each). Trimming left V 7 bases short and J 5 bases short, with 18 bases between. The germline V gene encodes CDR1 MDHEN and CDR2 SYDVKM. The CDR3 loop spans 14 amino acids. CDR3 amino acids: CASIPGTASNEQYF. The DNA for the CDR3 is TGTGCCAGCATCCCCGGGACGGCCTCTAACGAGCAGTACTTC.

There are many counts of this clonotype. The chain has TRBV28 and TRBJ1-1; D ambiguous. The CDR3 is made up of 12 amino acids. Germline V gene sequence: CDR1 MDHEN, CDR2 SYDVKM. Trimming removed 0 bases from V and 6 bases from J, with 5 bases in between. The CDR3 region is CASSLWAAEAFF. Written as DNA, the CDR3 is TGTGCCAGCAGTTTATGGGCGGCTGAAGCTTTCTTT.

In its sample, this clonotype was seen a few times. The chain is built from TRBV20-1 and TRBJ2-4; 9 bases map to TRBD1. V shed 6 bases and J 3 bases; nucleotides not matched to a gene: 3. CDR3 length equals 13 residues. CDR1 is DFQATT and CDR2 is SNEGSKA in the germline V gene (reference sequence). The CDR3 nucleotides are TGCAGTGCCAGGGGACAGGGCAAAAACATTCAGTACTTC. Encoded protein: CSARGQGKNIQYF.

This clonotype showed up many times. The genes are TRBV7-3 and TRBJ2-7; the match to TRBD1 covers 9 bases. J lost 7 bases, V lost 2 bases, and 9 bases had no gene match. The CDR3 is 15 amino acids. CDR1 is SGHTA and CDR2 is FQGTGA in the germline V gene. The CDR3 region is CASSLDGTGRMEQYF. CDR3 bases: TGTGCCAGCAGCTTAGACGGGACAGGGAGGATGGAGCAGTACTTC.

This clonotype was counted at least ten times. CDR3: CASRGLAVDNEQFF. CDR3 bases: TGTGCCAGCAGGGGACTAGCGGTCGACAATGAGCAGTTCTTC. V is TRBV6-2 or TRBV6-3 and J is TRBJ2-1; 11 positions agree with TRBD2. This CDR3 has 14 amino acids. V shed 6 bases, J shed 5 bases, and the junction held 3 bases outside the gene matches. Germline assignment: CDR1 MNHEY and CDR2 SVGEGT.

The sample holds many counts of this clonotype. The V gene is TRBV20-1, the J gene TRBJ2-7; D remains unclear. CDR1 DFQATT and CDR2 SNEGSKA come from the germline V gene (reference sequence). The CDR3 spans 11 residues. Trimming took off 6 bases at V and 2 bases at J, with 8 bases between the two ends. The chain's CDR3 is CSAQITYEQYF. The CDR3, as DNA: TGCAGTGCCCAGATCACCTACGAGCAGTACTTC.

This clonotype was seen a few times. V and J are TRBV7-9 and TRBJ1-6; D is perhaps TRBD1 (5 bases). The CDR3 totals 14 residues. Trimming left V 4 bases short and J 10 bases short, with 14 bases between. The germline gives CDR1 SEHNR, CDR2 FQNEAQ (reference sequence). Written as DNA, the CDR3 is TGTGCCAGCAGCTCGGGGCGTCTCCAATCACCCCTCCACTTT. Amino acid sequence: CASSSGRLQSPLHF.

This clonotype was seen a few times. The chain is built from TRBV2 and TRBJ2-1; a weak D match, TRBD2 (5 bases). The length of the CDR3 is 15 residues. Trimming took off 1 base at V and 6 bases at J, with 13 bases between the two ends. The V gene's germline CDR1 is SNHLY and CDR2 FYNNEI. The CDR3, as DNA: TGTGCCAGCAGTGAAGGCCGTGGCGGACTCAATGAGCAGTTCTTC. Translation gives CASSEGRGGLNEQFF.

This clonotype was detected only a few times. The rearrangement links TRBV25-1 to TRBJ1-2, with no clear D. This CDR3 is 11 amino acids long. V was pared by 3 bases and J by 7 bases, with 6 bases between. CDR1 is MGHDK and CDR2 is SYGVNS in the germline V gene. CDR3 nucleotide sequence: TGTGCCAGCAGTGATTATGTTGGCTACACCTTC. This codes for CASSDYVGYTF.

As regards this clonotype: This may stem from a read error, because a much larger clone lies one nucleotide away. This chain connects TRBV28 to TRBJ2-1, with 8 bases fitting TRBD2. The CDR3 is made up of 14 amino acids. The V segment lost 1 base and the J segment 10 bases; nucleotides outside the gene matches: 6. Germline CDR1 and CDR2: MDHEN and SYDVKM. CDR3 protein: CASSLSAGGREQFF. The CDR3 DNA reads TGTGCCAGCAGTTTATCGGCGGGAGGCCGCGAGCAGTTCTTC. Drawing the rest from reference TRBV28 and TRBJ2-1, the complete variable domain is DVKVTQSSRYLVKRTGEKVFLECVQDMDHENMFWYRQDPGLGLRLIYFSYDVKMKEKGDIPEGYSVSREKKERFSLILESASTNQTSMYLCASSLSAGGREQFFGPGTRLTVL.

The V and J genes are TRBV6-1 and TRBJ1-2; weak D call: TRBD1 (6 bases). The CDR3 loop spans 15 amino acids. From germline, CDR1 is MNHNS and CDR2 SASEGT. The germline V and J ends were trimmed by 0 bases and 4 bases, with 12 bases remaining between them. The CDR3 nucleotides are TGTGCCAGCAGTGAAGCATGGGGGGGCGTCTATGGCTACACCTTC. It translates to CASSEAWGGVYGYTF.

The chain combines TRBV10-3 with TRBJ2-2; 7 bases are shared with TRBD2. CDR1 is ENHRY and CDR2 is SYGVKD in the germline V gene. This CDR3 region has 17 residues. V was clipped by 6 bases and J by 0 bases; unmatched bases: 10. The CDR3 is CAIRALLAPPNTGELFF. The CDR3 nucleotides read TGTGCCATCAGAGCCCTACTAGCGCCCCCGAACACCGGGGAGCTGTTTTTT.